This TCR beta chain was sequenced during a study of CXCR3-negative and CXCR3-positive naive CD8 T cells. Whole-study findings and limits: The TRBV-TRBJ usage of naive CXCR3-negative and CXCR3-positive cells was similar, but that of memory cells differed. Greater hydrophobicity was found in TRB CDR3s of CXCR3-positive naive cells than of CXCR3-negative naive cells. Both of the naive subsets showed about the same high diversity, but memory CD8+ cells had much less.

In the case of this clonotype: The antigen is not known.

The V gene's germline CDR1 is LNHDA and CDR2 SQIVND (reference sequence). The CDR3 runs to 14 residues. Naive CD8+ T cells displayed a CD45RO-CCR7+CD27+CD95- phenotype. TRB cDNA was prepared as libraries by UMI-labeled 5' RACE. With the 5' RACE reads reprocessed, TCRdb shows one record per CDR3 protein and no DNA. The sample has tens of thousands of distinct CDR3 sequences; the top ten hold around 2%. The sequenced material came from naive CXCR3- CD8+ T cells from blood. Indicated subset: CD45RO-CCR7+CD27+CD95- naive CD8+ T cells lacking CXCR3 (TNR3-). The chain carries TRBV19 and TRBJ2-1; TCRdb picks TRBD2, but there is no DNA to check that call. The receptor comes from a human donor in good health. Some clones in this sample may be carry-over from other donors' samples. This chain's CDR3 is CASSPGTSHREQFF.